This T cell receptor beta chain was captured by sequencing in a study of blood T cells in healthy people across ages. The second PCR ran roughly 7 to 12 cycles with a sample-barcoded 5' primer and J-beta primers. Each cDNA molecule was tagged by a template-switch adaptor that had 12 random nucleotides. Using its own MiXCR run on the 5' RACE reads, TCRdb lists one record per CDR3 protein. The table has approximately 800,000 distinct CDR3 sequences, 35% to 40% seen once; the top ten hold roughly 13%. The sample providers were healthy Caucasian people from Russia, aged about 6 to 90. Drawn from each donor were approximately 9.5 milliliters of peripheral blood. Isolation of PBMCs gave at least 7 million cells per sample. The germline V gene encodes CDR1 SGHRS and CDR2 YFSETQ. The CDR3 covers 15 residues. Comment on this clonotype: A read error may produce the germline difference seen at one junction end.

Sequenced material: blood. The TCR sequence derives from a man between 18 and 29 years old in good health. J is TRBJ2-1 and V is TRBV5-1; tentatively, D is TRBD1 or TRBD2 (5 bases each). CDR3 protein: CASSLDQGAYSEQFF. The CDR3 DNA reads TGCGCCAGCAGCTTGGACCAGGGAGCCTACAGTGAGCAGTTCTTC.